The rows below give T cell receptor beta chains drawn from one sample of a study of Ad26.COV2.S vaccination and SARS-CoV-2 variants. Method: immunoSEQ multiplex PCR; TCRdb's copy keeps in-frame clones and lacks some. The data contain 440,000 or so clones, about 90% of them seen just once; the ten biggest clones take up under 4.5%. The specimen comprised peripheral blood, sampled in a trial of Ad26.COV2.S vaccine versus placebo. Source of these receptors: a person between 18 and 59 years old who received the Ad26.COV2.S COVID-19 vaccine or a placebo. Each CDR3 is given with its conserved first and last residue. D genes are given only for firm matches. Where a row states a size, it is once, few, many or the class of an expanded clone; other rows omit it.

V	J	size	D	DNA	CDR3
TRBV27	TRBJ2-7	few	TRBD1	TGTGCCAGCAGACGGGACAGCTCCTACGAGCAGTACTTC	CASRRDSSYEQYF
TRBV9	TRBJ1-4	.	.	TGTGCCAGCACCCAGGGATCGACTAATGAAAAACTGTTTTTT	CASTQGSTNEKLFF
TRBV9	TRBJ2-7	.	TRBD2	TGTGCCAGCAGCGTAGAACTAGCGGGAGACGAGCAGTACTTC	CASSVELAGDEQYF
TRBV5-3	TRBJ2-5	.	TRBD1	TGTGCCAGAAGCCCGGGGACAGTGCAAGAGACCCAGTACTTC	CARSPGTVQETQYF
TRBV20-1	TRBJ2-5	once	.	TGCAGTGCCGGCTGGCAAGAGACCCAGTACTTC	CSAGWQETQYF
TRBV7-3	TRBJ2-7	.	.	TGTGCCAGCAGCTTAATGCCTAGTTACGAGCAGTACTTC	CASSLMPSYEQYF
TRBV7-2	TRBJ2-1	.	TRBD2	TGTGCCAGCGGCCCCCTAGCGGGATGGTACAATGAGCAGTTCTTC	CASGPLAGWYNEQFF
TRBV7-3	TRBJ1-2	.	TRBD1	TGTGCCAGCAGCTCCGGGACAGAGAACTATGGCTACACCTTC	CASSSGTENYGYTF
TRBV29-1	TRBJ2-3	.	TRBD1	TGCAGCGTTTTGCCCGGGACAGGGGGAGGTACGCAGTATTTT	CSVLPGTGGGTQYF
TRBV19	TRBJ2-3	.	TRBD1	TGTGCCAGTAGGGACAGGGGGCGCAGCACAGATACGCAGTATTTT	CASRDRGRSTDTQYF
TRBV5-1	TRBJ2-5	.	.	TGCGCCAGCAGCTTGGCCGGTGTAGAGACCCAGTACTTC	CASSLAGVETQYF
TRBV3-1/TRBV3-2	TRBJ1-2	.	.	TGTGCCAGCAGCCAAGAAGAGGGGCACGTCGGGGGCTACACCTTC	CASSQEEGHVGGYTF
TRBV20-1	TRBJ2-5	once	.	TGCAGTCCGCGGATGGGAGAGACCCAGTACTTC	CSPRMGETQYF
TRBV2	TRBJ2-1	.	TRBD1	TGTGCCAGCACCGGACAGGGGTTCTTCTACAATGAGCAGTTCTTC	CASTGQGFFYNEQFF
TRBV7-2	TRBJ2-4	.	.	TGTGCCAGCAGCTTAAGGCGTGGAAACATTCAGTACTTC	CASSLRRGNIQYF
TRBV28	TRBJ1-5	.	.	TGTGCCAGCAGTGGTGCAGATAGCAATCAGCCCCAGCATTTT	CASSGADSNQPQHF
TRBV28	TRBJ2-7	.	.	TGTGCCAGCAACTTCGGGACCTACGAGCAGTACTTC	CASNFGTYEQYF
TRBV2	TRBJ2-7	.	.	TGTGCCAGCAGAACGGGCTCCTACGAGCAGTACTTC	CASRTGSYEQYF
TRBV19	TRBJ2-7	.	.	TGTGCCAGTAGTATAGTCCCAGGGGGGCACGAGCAGTACTTC	CASSIVPGGHEQYF
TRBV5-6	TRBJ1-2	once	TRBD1	TGTGCCAGCAGCTTCGGCGCAACAGGGGGCTTTAATGGCTACACCTTC	CASSFGATGGFNGYTF
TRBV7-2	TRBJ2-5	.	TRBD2	TGTGCCGGCGCCTGGCGGGGAGGGAGGGGTGAGACCCAGTACTTC	CAGAWRGGRGETQYF
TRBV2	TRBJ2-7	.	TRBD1	TGTGCCAGCGGAGAAACAGGGGCGGACGAGCAGTACTTC	CASGETGADEQYF
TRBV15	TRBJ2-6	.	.	TGTGCCACCAGCAGAGATCGGAGCGCTGGGGCCAACGTCCTGACTTTC	CATSRDRSAGANVLTF
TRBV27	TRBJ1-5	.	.	TGTGCCAGCAGTTTAAGCAATCAGCCCCAGCATTTT	CASSLSNQPQHF
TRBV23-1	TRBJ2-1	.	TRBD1	TGCGCCAGCAGTCAAAGGACAGGGCTGGATGAGCAGTTCTTC	CASSQRTGLDEQFF
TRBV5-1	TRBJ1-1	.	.	TGCGCCAGCAGCTTGGAGGAAGGGAATGCTTTCTTT	CASSLEEGNAFF
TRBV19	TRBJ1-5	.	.	TGTGCCAGTAGTATTGCCAGGGTAGGTCAGCCCCAGCATTTT	CASSIARVGQPQHF
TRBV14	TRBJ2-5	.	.	TGTGCCAGCAGCAACCAAGAGACCCAGTACTTC	CASSNQETQYF
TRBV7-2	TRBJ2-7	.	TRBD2	TGTGCCAGCAGCTTGCGCGGGAGGAGCACCGACGAGCAGTACTTC	CASSLRGRSTDEQYF
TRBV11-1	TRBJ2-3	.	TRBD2	TGTGCCAGCAGCCGACTAGCGGAGGGGGGAGATACGCAGTATTTT	CASSRLAEGGDTQYF
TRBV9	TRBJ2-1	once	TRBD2	TGTGCCAGCAGCGTAGTGGTAGCGGGAGGGAACAATGAGCAGTTCTTC	CASSVVVAGGNNEQFF
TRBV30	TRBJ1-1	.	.	TGTGCCTGGAGCGCCGAGAACACTGAAGCTTTCTTT	CAWSAENTEAFF
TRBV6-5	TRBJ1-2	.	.	TGTGCCAGCAGCCGAGGGGGACAAATGGATGGCTACACCTTC	CASSRGGQMDGYTF
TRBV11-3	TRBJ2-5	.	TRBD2	TGTGCCAGCAGCGGAGGGGGACTAGCCGAGACCCAGTACTTC	CASSGGGLAETQYF
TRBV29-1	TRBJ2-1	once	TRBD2	TGCAGCGCCGAGCGGGAGAGGAACGTTGGGAAGCAGTTCTTC	CSAERERNVGKQFF
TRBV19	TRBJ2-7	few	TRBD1	TGTGCCAGTCTCCAGACAGGGGGATCCTACGAGCAGTACTTC	CASLQTGGSYEQYF
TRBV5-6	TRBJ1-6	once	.	TGTGCCAGCAGGTTCCGCGGTAGGGTATATAATTCACCCCTCCACTTT	CASRFRGRVYNSPLHF
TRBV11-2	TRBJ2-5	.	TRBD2	TGTGCCAGCAGCCGACTAGCGGGACAAGAGACCCAGTACTTC	CASSRLAGQETQYF
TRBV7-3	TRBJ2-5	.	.	TGTGCCAGCAGCTCCCTGGGGACAAAAGGGGAAGAGACCCAGTACTTC	CASSSLGTKGEETQYF
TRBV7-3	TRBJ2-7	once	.	TGTGCCAGCAGCTTAGGGGAAGCCTACGAGCAGTACTTC	CASSLGEAYEQYF
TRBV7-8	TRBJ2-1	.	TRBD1	TGTGCCGGAAACAGGGGGAAGAATAATGAGCAGTTCTTC	CAGNRGKNNEQFF